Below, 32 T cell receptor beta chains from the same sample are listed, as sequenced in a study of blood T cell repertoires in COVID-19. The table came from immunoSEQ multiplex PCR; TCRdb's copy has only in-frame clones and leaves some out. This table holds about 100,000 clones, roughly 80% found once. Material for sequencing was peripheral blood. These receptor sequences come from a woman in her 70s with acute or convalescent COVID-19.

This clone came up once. Here the CDR3 reads CASSLGTARTDEQYF. The CDR3 DNA is TGTGCCAGCAGCTTAGGGACAGCCCGCACGGACGAGCAGTACTTC. The V and J genes are TRBV7-7 and TRBJ2-7, with D possibly TRBD1 on 6 matching bases. This CDR3 is built from 15 residues. Germline CDR1 and CDR2: SSHAT and FNYEAQ (reference sequence). Trimming stripped 1 base from V and 5 bases from J, with 15 bases between.

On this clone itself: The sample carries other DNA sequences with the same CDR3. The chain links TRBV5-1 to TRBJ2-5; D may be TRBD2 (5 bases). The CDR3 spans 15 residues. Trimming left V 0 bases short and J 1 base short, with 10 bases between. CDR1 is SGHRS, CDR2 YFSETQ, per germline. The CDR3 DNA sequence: TGCGCCAGCAGCTTGGCCGGGGTTTCCCAAGAGACCCAGTACTTC. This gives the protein CASSLAGVSQETQYF.

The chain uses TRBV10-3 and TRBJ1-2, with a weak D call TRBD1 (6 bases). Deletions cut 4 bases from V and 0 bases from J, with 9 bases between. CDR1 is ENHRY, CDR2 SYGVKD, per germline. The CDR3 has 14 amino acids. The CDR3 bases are TGTGCCATCAGTGGCGGACAGTCTAACTATGGCTACACCTTC. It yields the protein CAISGGQSNYGYTF.

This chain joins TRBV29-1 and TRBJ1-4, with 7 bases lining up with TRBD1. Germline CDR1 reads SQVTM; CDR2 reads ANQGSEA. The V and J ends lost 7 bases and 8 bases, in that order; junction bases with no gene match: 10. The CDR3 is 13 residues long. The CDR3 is CSAVGGAWEKLFF. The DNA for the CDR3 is TGCAGCGCCGTAGGGGGCGCGTGGGAAAAACTGTTTTTT. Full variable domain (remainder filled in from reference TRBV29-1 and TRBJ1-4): SAVISQKPSRDICQRGTSLTIQCQVDSQVTMMFWYRQQPGQSLTLIATANQGSEATYESGFVIDKFPISRPNLTFSTLTVSNMSPEDSSIYLCSAVGGAWEKLFFGSGTQLSVL.

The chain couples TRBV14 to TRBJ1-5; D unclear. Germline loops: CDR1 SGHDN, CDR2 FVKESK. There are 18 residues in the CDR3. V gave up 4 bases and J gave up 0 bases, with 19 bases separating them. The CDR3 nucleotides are TGTGCCAGCAGCCTCCCCGATTCCCCGGTTTATAGCAATCAGCCCCAGCATTTT. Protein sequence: CASSLPDSPVYSNQPQHF. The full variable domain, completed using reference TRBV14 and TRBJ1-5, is EAGVTQFPSHSVIEKGQTVTLRCDPISGHDNLYWYRRVMGKEIKFLLHFVKESKQDESGMPNNRFLAERTGGTYSTLKVQPAELEDSGVYFCASSLPDSPVYSNQPQHFGDGTRLSIL.

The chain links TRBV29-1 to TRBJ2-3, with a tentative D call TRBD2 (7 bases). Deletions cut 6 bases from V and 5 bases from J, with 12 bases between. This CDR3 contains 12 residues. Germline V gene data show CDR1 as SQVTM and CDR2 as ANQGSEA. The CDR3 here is CSVGGPEDTQYF. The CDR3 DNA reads TGCAGCGTCGGGGGGCCCGAAGATACGCAGTATTTT.

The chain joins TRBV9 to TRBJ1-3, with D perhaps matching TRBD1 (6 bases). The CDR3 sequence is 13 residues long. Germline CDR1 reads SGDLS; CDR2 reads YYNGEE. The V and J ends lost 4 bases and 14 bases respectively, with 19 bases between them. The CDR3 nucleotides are TGTGCCAGCAGCCCTTCGGACAGTTCCGGGCTATATTTT. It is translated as CASSPSDSSGLYF.

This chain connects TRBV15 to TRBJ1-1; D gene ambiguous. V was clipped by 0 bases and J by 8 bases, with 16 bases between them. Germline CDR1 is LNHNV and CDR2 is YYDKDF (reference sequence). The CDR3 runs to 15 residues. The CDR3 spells CATSRDGYSREEAFF. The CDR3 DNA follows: TGTGCCACCAGCAGAGATGGGTATTCAAGGGAGGAAGCTTTCTTT.

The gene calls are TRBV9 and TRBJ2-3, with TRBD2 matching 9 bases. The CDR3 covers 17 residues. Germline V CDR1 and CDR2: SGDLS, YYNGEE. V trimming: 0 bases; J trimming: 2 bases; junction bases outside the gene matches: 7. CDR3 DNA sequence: TGTGCCAGCAGCGTAGGTGGTAGCGGGGGACTCACAGATACGCAGTATTTT. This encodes CASSVGGSGGLTDTQYF.

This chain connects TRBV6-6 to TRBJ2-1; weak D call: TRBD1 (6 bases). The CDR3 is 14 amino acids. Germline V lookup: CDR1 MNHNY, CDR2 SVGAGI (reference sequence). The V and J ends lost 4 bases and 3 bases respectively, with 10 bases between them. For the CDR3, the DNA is TGTGCCAGCAGTTGGGGGACAAACTACAATGAGCAGTTCTTC. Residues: CASSWGTNYNEQFF.

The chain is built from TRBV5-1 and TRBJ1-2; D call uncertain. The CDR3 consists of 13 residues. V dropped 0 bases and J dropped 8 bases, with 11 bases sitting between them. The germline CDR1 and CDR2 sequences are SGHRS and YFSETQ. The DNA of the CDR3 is TGCGCCAGCAGCTTGGGGCAGGTGCAGGGCTACACCTTC. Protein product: CASSLGQVQGYTF.

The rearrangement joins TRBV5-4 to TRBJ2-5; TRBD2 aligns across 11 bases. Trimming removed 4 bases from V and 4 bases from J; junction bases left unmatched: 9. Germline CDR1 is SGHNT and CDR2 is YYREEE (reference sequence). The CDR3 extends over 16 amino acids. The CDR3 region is CASSLGTSGRAETQYF. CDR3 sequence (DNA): TGTGCCAGCAGCCTTGGGACTAGCGGACGCGCAGAGACCCAGTACTTC. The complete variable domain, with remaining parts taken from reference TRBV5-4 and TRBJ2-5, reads ETGVTQSPTHLIKTRGQQVTLRCSSQSGHNTVSWYQQALGQGPQFIFQYYREEENGRGNFPPRFSGLQFPNYSSELNVNALELDDSALYLCASSLGTSGRAETQYFGPGTRLLVL.

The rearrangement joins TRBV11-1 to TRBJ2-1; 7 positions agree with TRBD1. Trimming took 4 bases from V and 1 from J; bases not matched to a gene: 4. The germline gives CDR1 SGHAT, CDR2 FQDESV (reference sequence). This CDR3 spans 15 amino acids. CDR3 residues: CASSSRTGSYNEQFF. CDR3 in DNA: TGTGCCAGCAGCTCTAGGACAGGATCCTACAATGAGCAGTTCTTC.

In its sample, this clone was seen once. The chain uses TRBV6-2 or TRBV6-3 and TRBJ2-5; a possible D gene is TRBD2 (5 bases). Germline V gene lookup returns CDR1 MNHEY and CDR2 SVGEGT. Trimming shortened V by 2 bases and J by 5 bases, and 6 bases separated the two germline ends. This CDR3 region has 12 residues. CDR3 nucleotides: TGTGCCAGCAGTTACGGCGGGGAGACCCAGTACTTC. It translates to CASSYGGETQYF.

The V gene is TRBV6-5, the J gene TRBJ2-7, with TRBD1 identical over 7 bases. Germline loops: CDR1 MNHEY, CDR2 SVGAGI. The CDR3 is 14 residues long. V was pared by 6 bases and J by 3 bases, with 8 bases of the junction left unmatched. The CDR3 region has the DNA TGTGCCAGCAGGCCCACAGGGGTGGGCTACGAGCAGTACTTC. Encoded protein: CASRPTGVGYEQYF.

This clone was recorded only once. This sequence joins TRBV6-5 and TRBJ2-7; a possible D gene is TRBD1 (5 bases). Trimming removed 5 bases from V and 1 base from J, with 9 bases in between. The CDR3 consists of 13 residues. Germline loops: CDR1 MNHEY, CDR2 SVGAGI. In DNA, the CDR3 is TGTGCCAGCAGTCCCCCAGGGTCCTACGAGCAGTACTTC. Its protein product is CASSPPGSYEQYF.

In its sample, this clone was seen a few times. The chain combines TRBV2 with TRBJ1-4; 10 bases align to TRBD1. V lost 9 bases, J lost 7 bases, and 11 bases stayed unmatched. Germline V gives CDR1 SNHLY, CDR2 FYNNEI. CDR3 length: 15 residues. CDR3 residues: CASTGQGRGVEKLFF. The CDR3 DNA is TGTGCCAGTACGGGACAGGGGAGGGGAGTTGAAAAACTGTTTTTT.

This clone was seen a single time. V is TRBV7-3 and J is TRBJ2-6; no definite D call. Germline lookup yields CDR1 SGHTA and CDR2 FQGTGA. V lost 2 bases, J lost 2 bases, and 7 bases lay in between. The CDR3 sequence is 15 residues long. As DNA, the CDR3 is TGTGCCAGCAGCTTATCTTCCCCTGGGGCCAACGTCCTGACTTTC. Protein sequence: CASSLSSPGANVLTF.

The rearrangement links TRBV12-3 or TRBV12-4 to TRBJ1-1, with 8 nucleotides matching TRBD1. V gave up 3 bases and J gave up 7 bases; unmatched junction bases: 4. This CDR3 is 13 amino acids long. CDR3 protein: CASSFRGRVEAFF. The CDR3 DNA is TGTGCCAGCAGTTTCAGGGGGCGGGTTGAAGCTTTCTTT.

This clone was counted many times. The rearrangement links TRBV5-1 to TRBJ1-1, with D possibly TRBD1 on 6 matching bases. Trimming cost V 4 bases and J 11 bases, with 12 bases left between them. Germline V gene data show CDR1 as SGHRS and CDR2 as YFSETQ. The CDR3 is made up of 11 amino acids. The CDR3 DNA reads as TGCGCCAGCAGCGGGGGCAATGAGGCTTTCTTT. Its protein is CASSGGNEAFF.

The CDR3 loop reads CASGVTYSGNTIYF. In DNA, the CDR3 is TGTGCTAGTGGTGTTACTTACTCTGGAAACACCATATATTTT. J is TRBJ1-3 and V is TRBV12-5, with D unresolved. Germline V CDR1 and CDR2: LGHNT, FRNRAP. The CDR3 is 14 residues long. V lost 5 bases and J lost 0, with 8 bases in between.

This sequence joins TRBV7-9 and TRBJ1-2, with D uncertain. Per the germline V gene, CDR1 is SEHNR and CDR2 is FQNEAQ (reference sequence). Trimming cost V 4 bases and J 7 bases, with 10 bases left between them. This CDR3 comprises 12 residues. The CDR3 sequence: CASSWEEGGYTF. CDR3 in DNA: TGTGCCAGCAGCTGGGAGGAAGGTGGCTACACCTTC. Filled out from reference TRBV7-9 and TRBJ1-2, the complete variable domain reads DTGVSQNPRHKITKRGQNVTFRCDPISEHNRLYWYRQTLGQGPEFLTYFQNEAQLEKSRLLSDRFSAERPKGSFSTLEIQRTEQGDSAMYLCASSWEEGGYTFGSGTRLTVV.

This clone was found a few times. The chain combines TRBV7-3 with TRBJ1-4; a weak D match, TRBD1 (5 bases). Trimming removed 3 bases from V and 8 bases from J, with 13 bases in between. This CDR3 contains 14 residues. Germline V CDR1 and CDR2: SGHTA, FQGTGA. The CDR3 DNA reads TGTGCCAGCAGCTTGGACCCAGGGAGGGAAAAACTGTTTTTT. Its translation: CASSLDPGREKLFF.

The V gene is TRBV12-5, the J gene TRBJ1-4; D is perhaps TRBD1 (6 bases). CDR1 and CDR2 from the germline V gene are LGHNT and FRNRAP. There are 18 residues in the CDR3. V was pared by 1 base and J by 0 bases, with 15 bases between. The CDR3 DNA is TGTGCTAGTGGTTTGGGAGCTGGACAGTTTGCAACTAATGAAAAACTGTTTTTT. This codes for CASGLGAGQFATNEKLFF.

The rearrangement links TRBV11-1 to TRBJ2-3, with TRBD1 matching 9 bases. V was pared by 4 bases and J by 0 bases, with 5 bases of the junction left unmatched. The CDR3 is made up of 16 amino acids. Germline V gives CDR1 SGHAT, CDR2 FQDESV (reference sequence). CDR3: CASSSADRGSTDTQYF. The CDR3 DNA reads TGTGCCAGCAGCTCGGCGGACAGGGGCAGCACAGATACGCAGTATTTT.

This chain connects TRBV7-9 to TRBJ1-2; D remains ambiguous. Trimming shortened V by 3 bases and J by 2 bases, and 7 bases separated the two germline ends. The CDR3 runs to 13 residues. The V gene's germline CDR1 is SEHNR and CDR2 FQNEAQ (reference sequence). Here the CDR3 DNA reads TGTGCCAGCAGCTTCGACGGGAACTATGGCTACACCTTC. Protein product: CASSFDGNYGYTF. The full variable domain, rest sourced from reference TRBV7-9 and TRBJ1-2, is DTGVSQNPRHKITKRGQNVTFRCDPISEHNRLYWYRQTLGQGPEFLTYFQNEAQLEKSRLLSDRFSAERPKGSFSTLEIQRTEQGDSAMYLCASSFDGNYGYTFGSGTRLTVV.

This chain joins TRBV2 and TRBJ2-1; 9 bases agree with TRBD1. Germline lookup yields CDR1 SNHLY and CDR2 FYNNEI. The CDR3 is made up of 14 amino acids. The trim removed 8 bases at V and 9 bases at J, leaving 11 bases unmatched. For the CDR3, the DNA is TGTGCCAGCGCGCGGGACAGGGCCTTGGGTGAGCAGTTCTTC. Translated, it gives CASARDRALGEQFF.

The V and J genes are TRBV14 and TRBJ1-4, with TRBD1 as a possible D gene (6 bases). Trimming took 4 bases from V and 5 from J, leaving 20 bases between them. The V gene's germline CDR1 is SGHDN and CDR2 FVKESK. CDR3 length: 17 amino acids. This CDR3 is CASSPYVTGQRNEKLFF. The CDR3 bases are TGTGCCAGCAGCCCCTACGTCACTGGACAGAGAAATGAAAAACTGTTTTTT.

In nucleotides, the CDR3 is TGTGCCAGCAGCTTACTTGGGGGGACAGGGGAGGTGTTCTTC. Its translation: CASSLLGGTGEVFF. The V call is TRBV7-2, the J call TRBJ2-1; TRBD1 aligns across 10 bases. CDR1 and CDR2 from the germline V gene are SGHTA and FQGNSA. The CDR3 extends over 14 amino acids. The V and J ends lost 2 bases and 15 bases, in that order; junction bases with no gene match: 10.

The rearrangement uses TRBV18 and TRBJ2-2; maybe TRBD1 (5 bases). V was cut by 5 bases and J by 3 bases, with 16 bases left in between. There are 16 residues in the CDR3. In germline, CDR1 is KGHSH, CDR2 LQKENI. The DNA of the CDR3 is TGTGCCAGCTCATTATTCAGGGCAGGAGACACCGGGGAGCTGTTTTTT. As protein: CASSLFRAGDTGELFF.

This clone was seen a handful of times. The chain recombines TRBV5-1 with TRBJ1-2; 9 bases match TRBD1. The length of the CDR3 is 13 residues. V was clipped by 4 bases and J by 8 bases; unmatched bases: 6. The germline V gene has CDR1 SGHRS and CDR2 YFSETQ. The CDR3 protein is CASSPGQGGGYTF. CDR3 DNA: TGCGCCAGCAGCCCGGGACAGGGAGGAGGCTACACCTTC.

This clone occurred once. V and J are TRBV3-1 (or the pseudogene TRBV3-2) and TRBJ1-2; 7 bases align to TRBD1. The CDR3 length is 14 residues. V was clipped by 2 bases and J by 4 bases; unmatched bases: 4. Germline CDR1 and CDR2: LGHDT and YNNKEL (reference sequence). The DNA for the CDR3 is TGTGCCAGCAGCCAACAGGGACAGCCCTATGGCTACACCTTC. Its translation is CASSQQGQPYGYTF.